These 28 T cell receptor beta chains share one sample of origin, sequenced in a study of CD8+CD57+ T cells in acquired aplastic anemia (dated by TCRdb to 2017 to 2018). Reads for this sample came from an Illumina HiSeq 2000. Genomic DNA served as template for TCR beta VDJ combination and CDR3 sequence profiling. TCRdb took the public reads, trimmed them with fastp at Q25, ran MiXCR for clone calling and kept in-frame beta chains. When rows share a CDR3 protein, they turn into one entry using the most common DNA and genes. The sample records about 180,000 distinct CDR3 sequences, 40% to 55% of which are singletons. 2.5% to 3.5% of the sample rests with the top ten. The sequencing sample was made of sorted CD4+, CD8+, or CD8+CD57+ T cells (not recorded which) from PBMCs. The receptors originated from a human donor in good health.

The gene calls are TRBV15 and TRBJ2-7, with 9 bases that match TRBD1. J gave up 4 bases and V 0 bases, and 10 bases lay outside the gene matches. This CDR3 is 17 amino acids long. Per germline, CDR1 LNHNV and CDR2 YYDKDF (reference sequence). Here the CDR3 reads CATSRDFPGQGPYEQYF. The DNA of the CDR3 is TGTGCCACCAGCAGAGACTTCCCGGGACAGGGACCTTACGAGCAGTACTTC. Complete variable domain (other parts from reference TRBV15 and TRBJ2-7): DAMVIQNPRYQVTQFGKPVTLSCSQTLNHNVMYWYQQKSSQAPKLLFHYYDKDFNNEADTPDNFQSRRPNTSFCFLDIRSPGLGDTAMYLCATSRDFPGQGPYEQYFGPGTRLTVT.

CDR3 sequence: CASSPGSLDTYNEQFF. The CDR3 coding sequence is TGTGCCAGCTCACCGGGCAGCTTGGACACCTACAATGAGCAGTTCTTC. The chain employs TRBV18 and TRBJ2-1; D perhaps matches TRBD1 (5 bases). With 3 bases removed from V and 2 bases from J, the gap between germline ends came to 14 bases. The CDR3 totals 16 residues. Germline CDR1 is KGHSH and CDR2 is LQKENI.

The chain joins TRBV15 to TRBJ2-3; no firm D call. Germline V CDR1 and CDR2: LNHNV, YYDKDF (reference sequence). This CDR3 comprises 14 residues. Between the trimmed V and J ends, which lost 0 bases and 6 bases, there was a span of 10 bases. CDR3 DNA sequence: TGTGCCACCAGCAGAGATATGGTGGCGGATACGCAGTATTTT. Encoded protein: CATSRDMVADTQYF.

The chain links TRBV5-1 to TRBJ1-1, with D possibly TRBD1 on 5 matching bases. The V gene lost 1 base and the J gene lost 1 base, with 14 bases spanning the gap. Germline V gene data show CDR1 as SGHRS and CDR2 as YFSETQ. The CDR3 has 16 residues. CDR3 DNA sequence: TGCGCCAGCAGCTTGTTAGGGGAAGGAGGGAACACTGAAGCTTTCTTT. Amino acids: CASSLLGEGGNTEAFF.

The gene calls are TRBV25-1 and TRBJ1-5, with 8 bases lining up with TRBD1. V lost 1 base to trimming and J lost 4 bases; unmatched junction nucleotides: 6. Germline lookup yields CDR1 MGHDK and CDR2 SYGVNS. This CDR3 contains 16 residues. This CDR3 is CASSESDRANNQPQHF. CDR3 in DNA: TGTGCCAGCAGTGAATCGGACAGGGCGAATAATCAGCCCCAGCATTTT.

This clonotype has more than one count but fewer than ten. The gene calls are TRBV2 and TRBJ1-4; no definite D call. The CDR3 extends over 14 amino acids. Per germline, CDR1 SNHLY and CDR2 FYNNEI. V was trimmed by 5 bases and J by 7 bases, leaving 14 bases between them. The CDR3 sequence: CASSLTGRGEKLFF. The DNA of the CDR3 is TGTGCCAGCAGTCTCACCGGCCGGGGTGAAAAACTGTTTTTT.

Many counts were recorded for this clonotype. The chain links TRBV24-1 to TRBJ2-2, with D uncertain. From germline, CDR1 is KGHDR and CDR2 SFDVKD. V lost 9 bases, J lost 6 bases, and 7 bases lay in between. This CDR3 is built from 11 residues. The CDR3 sequence is CATGPPGELFF. The CDR3 DNA follows: TGTGCCACCGGGCCCCCCGGGGAGCTGTTTTTT.

This clonotype has a handful of counts. V is TRBV3-1 and J is TRBJ1-5, with D perhaps matching TRBD1 (5 bases). The CDR3 is made up of 13 amino acids. Trimming shortened V by 4 bases and J by 8 bases, and 12 bases separated the two germline ends. Germline lookup yields CDR1 LGHDT and CDR2 YNNKEL (reference sequence). The CDR3 coding sequence is TGTGCCAGCAGCCCCAGGGTCGGGGAGCCCCAGCATTTT. Its translation is CASSPRVGEPQHF.

V usage is TRBV10-3 and J usage is TRBJ2-5; 11 bases match TRBD2. Germline CDR1 reads ENHRY; CDR2 reads SYGVKD. The length of the CDR3 is 13 residues. V shed 10 bases and J 3 bases; nucleotides not matched to a gene: 4. The CDR3, as DNA: TGTGCCAGCTCTAGCGGGGGGAAAGAGACCCAGTACTTC. It encodes CASSSGGKETQYF.

This chain joins TRBV7-9 and TRBJ2-3, with D tentatively TRBD1 (5 bases). V lost 8 bases to trimming and J lost 4 bases, with 13 bases between them. The CDR3 sequence is 13 residues long. Germline V gene sequence: CDR1 SEHNR, CDR2 FQNEAQ (reference sequence). The CDR3 DNA reads TGTGCCAGCTCTGGCAGGGCCGCAGATACGCAGTATTTT. Residues: CASSGRAADTQYF.

There are many counts of this clonotype. V usage is TRBV7-2 and J usage is TRBJ1-1; tentative D call: TRBD1 (6 bases). From germline, CDR1 is SGHTA and CDR2 FQGNSA. V was trimmed by 6 bases and J by 5 bases, leaving 16 bases between them. The CDR3 is 14 residues long. As DNA, the CDR3 is TGTGCCAGCAGGCCACAGGGATCGGTTACTGAAGCTTTCTTT. Translation gives CASRPQGSVTEAFF.

This clonotype came up many times. The rearrangement links TRBV5-1 to TRBJ2-2; D is ambiguous. Germline CDR1 and CDR2: SGHRS and YFSETQ. The V end was cut by 3 bases, the J end by 2 bases, with 5 bases between. The CDR3 runs to 13 residues. In nucleotides, the CDR3 is TGCGCCAGCAGCTCGCTAAACACCGGGGAGCTGTTTTTT. Amino acids: CASSSLNTGELFF. The full variable domain, rest sourced from reference TRBV5-1 and TRBJ2-2, is KAGVTQTPRYLIKTRGQQVTLSCSPISGHRSVSWYQQTPGQGLQFLFEYFSETQRNKGNFPGRFSGRQFSNSRSEMNVSTLELGDSALYLCASSSLNTGELFFGEGSRLTVL.

As for this clonotype: This may arise from a read error, as a much more abundant clone is one base away. The V gene is TRBV12-3 or TRBV12-4, the J gene TRBJ1-1; 7 bases align to TRBD1. The CDR3 is 15 amino acids. The CDR3 nucleotides read TGTGCCGGCAGTTCTGGGACAGACATGAACACTGAAGCTTTCTTT. Protein: CAGSSGTDMNTEAFF.

At least ten counts were recorded for this clonotype. The rearrangement joins TRBV29-1 to TRBJ1-2; possibly TRBD1 for D (6 bases). The germline CDR1 and CDR2 sequences are SQVTM and ANQGSEA. The CDR3 covers 15 residues. V shed 6 bases and J shed 0 bases, with 17 bases lying between them. CDR3 residues: CSVNRVKGTNYGYTF. CDR3 nucleotides: TGCAGCGTCAACAGGGTTAAGGGGACTAACTATGGCTACACCTTC.

The table lists this clonotype with a count of one. V and J are TRBV2 and TRBJ1-2; D might be TRBD1 (6 bases). CDR1 SNHLY and CDR2 FYNNEI come from the germline V gene. The CDR3 runs 15 residues. V was trimmed by 4 bases and J by 1 base, leaving 13 bases between them. Written as DNA, the CDR3 is TGTGCCAGCAGTGCCTCAGGGGTAGTTAACTATGGCTACACCTTC. It specifies CASSASGVVNYGYTF.

The V and J genes are TRBV2 and TRBJ1-1, with unresolved D. Germline V gives CDR1 SNHLY, CDR2 FYNNEI. CDR3 size: 11 residues. Trimming removed 1 base from V and 6 bases from J, with 3 bases in between. CDR3 DNA: TGTGCCAGCAGTGAAGGACCTGAAGCTTTCTTT. It codes for CASSEGPEAFF.

This chain uses TRBV7-7 with TRBJ2-1, with D possibly TRBD1 on 6 matching bases. Germline loops: CDR1 SSHAT, CDR2 FNYEAQ (reference sequence). V was pared by 5 bases and J by 4 bases, with 9 bases between. The CDR3 length is 13 residues. The CDR3 DNA reads as TGTGCCAGCAGCAGGACAGTGTACAATGAGCAGTTCTTC. This translates into CASSRTVYNEQFF.

V usage is TRBV7-3 and J usage is TRBJ2-1, with D possibly being TRBD1 (6 bases). Trimming took 2 bases from V and 9 from J, leaving 11 bases between them. Germline V gene data show CDR1 as SGHTA and CDR2 as FQGTGA. This CDR3 region has 13 residues. The CDR3 loop is CASSLYRDGEQFF. The CDR3 nucleotides read TGTGCCAGCAGCTTATACAGGGACGGTGAGCAGTTCTTC.

This clonotype was recorded at least ten times. The chain uses TRBV6-1 and TRBJ2-1, with D hard to call. V lost 6 bases to trimming and J lost 5 bases, with 17 bases between them. The germline CDR1 and CDR2 sequences are MNHNS and SASEGT. The CDR3 runs 15 residues. The CDR3: CASSRGMGWNNEQFF. Here the CDR3 DNA reads TGTGCCAGCAGCCGAGGTATGGGGTGGAACAATGAGCAGTTCTTC.

This clonotype was recorded a few times. This chain links TRBV27 with TRBJ2-1; 7 bases map to TRBD1. Germline V lookup: CDR1 MNHEY, CDR2 SMNVEV (reference sequence). There are 14 residues in the CDR3. The ends lost 4 bases at V and 6 bases at J; junction bases unmatched: 6. CDR3 loop: CASSSRTGSNEQFF. In DNA form, the CDR3 reads TGTGCCAGCAGTTCCCGGACAGGCAGCAATGAGCAGTTCTTC.

The chain has TRBV19 and TRBJ1-5; no firm D call. Germline CDR1 LNHDA, CDR2 SQIVND (reference sequence). This CDR3 has 12 amino acids. In nucleotides, the CDR3 is TGTTCCGTGTCCAATGGCAATCAGCCCCAGCATTTT. As protein: CSVSNGNQPQHF.

The chain employs TRBV30 and TRBJ1-3; possibly TRBD1 for D (6 bases). The V gene's germline CDR1 is GTSNPN and CDR2 SVGIG (reference sequence). Trimming removed 2 bases from V and 4 bases from J, with 15 bases in between. CDR3 length equals 15 residues. CDR3 in amino acids: CAWSNFTGSGNTIYF. The CDR3 coding sequence is TGTGCCTGGAGTAACTTTACAGGGTCCGGAAACACCATATATTTT.

The CDR3 loop reads CASSAFPTGSSGANVLTF. In DNA form, the CDR3 reads TGTGCCAGTAGTGCCTTCCCGACAGGGAGCTCTGGGGCCAACGTCCTGACTTTC. This chain joins TRBV19 and TRBJ2-6; 7 nucleotides match TRBD1. Germline CDR1 reads LNHDA; CDR2 reads SQIVND (reference sequence). The CDR3 extends over 18 amino acids. With 5 bases clipped from V and 0 bases from J, the junction kept 10 bases outside the gene matches.

With regard to this clonotype: This may arise from a read error, as a much more abundant clone is one base away. The CDR3: CACSPPRTEIYGYTF. The CDR3 DNA reads as TGTGCCTGCAGCCCACCCCGGACAGAGATTTATGGCTACACCTTC. The V and J genes are TRBV7-3 and TRBJ1-2, with D perhaps TRBD1 (6 bases). The CDR3 runs 15 residues. Germline V lookup: CDR1 SGHTA, CDR2 FQGTGA.

In this sample, this clonotype turned up many times. This sequence joins TRBV27 and TRBJ2-7; D is ambiguous. This CDR3 contains 14 residues. Looked up from germline, CDR1 is MNHEY and CDR2 is SMNVEV (reference sequence). Deletions cut 4 bases from V and 0 bases from J, with 10 bases between. CDR3 in DNA: TGTGCCAGCAGTTCCCCGACTTTCTCCTACGAGCAGTACTTC. Translating it yields CASSSPTFSYEQYF.

A word on this clonotype: Lacking the conserved final phenylalanine or tryptophan, this CDR3 likely reflects a read error. The DNA is omitted, as the CDR3 cannot be located on it reliably, and the CDR3 follows TCRdb's listing. This chain uses TRBV10-3 with TRBJ2-6. Germline V lookup: CDR1 ENHRY, CDR2 SYGVKD. The CDR3 sequence runs 8 residues, both termini included. CDR3 protein: CAISEMES.

This clonotype was recorded at least ten times. The chain combines TRBV19 with TRBJ1-2; unclear D gene. From germline, CDR1 is LNHDA and CDR2 SQIVND (reference sequence). The CDR3 contains 14 residues. Trimming took 3 bases from V and 3 from J, leaving 11 bases between them. CDR3 amino acids: CASSMRVTDYGYTF. The CDR3 nucleotides are TGTGCCAGTAGTATGCGGGTTACCGACTATGGCTACACCTTC. Filled out from reference TRBV19 and TRBJ1-2, the complete variable domain reads DGGITQSPKYLFRKEGQNVTLSCEQNLNHDAMYWYRQDPGQGLRLIYYSQIVNDFQKGDIAEGYSVSREKKESFPLTVTSAQKNPTAFYLCASSMRVTDYGYTFGSGTRLTVV.

The table lists this clonotype with a few counts. The chain uses TRBV24-1 and TRBJ2-7; D is perhaps TRBD2 (5 bases). CDR1 is KGHDR and CDR2 is SFDVKD in the germline V gene. The CDR3 is made up of 13 amino acids. V lost 6 bases, J lost 5 bases, and 13 bases lay in between. CDR3 sequence (DNA): TGTGCCACCAGTACTAGAACGGATCACGAGCAGTACTTC. This translates into CATSTRTDHEQYF.